This TCR beta chain was profiled in a study of blood T cell repertoires in COVID-19. Study information: Samples representing acute and convalescent COVID-19 were sourced from the United States, Italy and Spain.

In the original workflow: Estimation of nucleated cell counts was performed using reference gene primer amplification. Measured with immunoSEQ multiplex PCR; TCRdb has only the in-frame clones, and not every one. V and J calls and clone size are given by that table; D and trimming were obtained from the DNA. The top ten clones hold 6.5% to 8% of a sample with about 51,000 clones, about nine tenths of them seen once. With V trimmed by 2 bases and J by 5 bases, 7 bases remained unmatched. The germline V gene encodes CDR1 WSHSY and CDR2 SAAADI. The CDR3 is 15 amino acids. Sequencing input: peripheral blood. The sequence came from a man between 50 and 59 years old with active COVID-19. The chain employs TRBV10-2 and TRBJ1-1; 8 bases match TRBD1. The CDR3 DNA is TGCGCCAGCAGTGAGCCGCGACAGGGGAGGACTGAAGCTTTCTTT. Translation gives CASSEPRQGRTEAFF.